This T cell receptor beta chain comes out of a study of blood T cell repertoires in COVID-19. Germline V lookup: CDR1 GTSNPN, CDR2 SVGIG (reference sequence). The V gene lost 5 bases and the J gene lost 1 base, with 11 bases spanning the gap. This CDR3 is 13 amino acids long. Authors' processing steps: Using reference gene primer amplification, nucleated cell counts were estimated. Method: immunoSEQ multiplex PCR; TCRdb's copy keeps in-frame clones and lacks some. Clone size and the V and J calls come from that table; the DNA yielded D and trimming. The sample has just over 350,000 clones; 70% to 90% are singletons.

This TCR derives from a woman between 55 and 75 years old with COVID-19, enrolled during active disease. The rearrangement links TRBV30 to TRBJ1-2; no clear D gene. Sequenced input: peripheral blood. The CDR3 loop is CAWARSLNYGYTF. For the CDR3, the DNA is TGTGCCTGGGCCCGTTCCCTTAACTATGGCTACACCTTC.